This T cell receptor (beta chain) is from a study of T-cell memory formation after mild COVID-19. This clonotype has only a few counts. Its target is not known. General observations from the study: The appearance of some responding clones in pre-infection memory suggested that cross-reactive memory joined.

TCRdb called the 5' RACE reads again in MiXCR, with one record for every CDR3 protein. The sample includes around 200,000 distinct CDR3 sequences, 25% to 35% of them seen just once. The CDR3 has 12 residues. Germline CDR1 LNHDA, CDR2 SQIVND (reference sequence). Trimming pared 1 base from V and 7 bases from J, leaving 4 bases between. The sequencing sample was made of PBMCs or a T cell subset sorted from them (not recorded which). The chain combines TRBV19 with TRBJ2-2; D unresolved. This sequence originates from an adult woman who had mild COVID-19 (a few samples of this study predate the infection). Cell type and time point are not known. CDR3 sequence reads: CASSIGGGELFF. For the CDR3, the DNA is TGTGCCAGTAGTATAGGCGGCGGGGAGCTGTTTTTT.